This entry lists 5 T cell receptor beta chains sequenced from one sample in a study of blood T cell repertoires in COVID-19. Measured with immunoSEQ multiplex PCR; TCRdb has only the in-frame clones, and not every one. Of 250,000 to 350,000 clones in the sample, around nine tenths were seen once. Sequencing was performed on peripheral blood. These TCRs come from a woman under 40 with COVID-19, enrolled during active disease.

The chain couples TRBV7-6 to TRBJ2-7; TRBD2 matches 15 bases. This CDR3 comprises 17 residues. Germline-derived CDR1 and CDR2 are SGHVS and FNYEAQ. V trimming: 5 bases; J trimming: 9 bases; junction bases outside the gene matches: 14. CDR3 sequence reads: CASSRTSGRGDTTRQYF. The CDR3, as DNA: TGTGCCAGCAGCCGGACTAGCGGGAGGGGGGATACTACGAGGCAGTACTTC.

The gene calls are TRBV11-2 and TRBJ1-2; D uncertain. The CDR3 is made up of 13 amino acids. V was shortened by 0 bases and J by 2 bases, with 4 bases between the two germline ends. Germline CDR1 SGHAT, CDR2 FQNNGV. DNA for the CDR3: TGTGCCAGCAGCTTAGATCCAAACTATGGCTACACCTTC. The encoded protein is CASSLDPNYGYTF.

This chain connects TRBV6-5 to TRBJ2-1, with a possible D match to TRBD1 (5 bases). The CDR3 is made up of 11 amino acids. V was cut by 5 bases and J by 10 bases, with 9 bases left in between. The germline V gene has CDR1 MNHEY and CDR2 SVGAGI. The CDR3 is CASSRGHEQFF. The CDR3 DNA reads as TGTGCCAGCAGTCGTGGACACGAGCAGTTCTTC.

The chain has TRBV2 and TRBJ1-3, with 7 bases identical to TRBD1. V lost 6 bases to trimming and J lost 0 bases; unmatched junction nucleotides: 11. The CDR3 spans 17 residues. The germline CDR1 and CDR2 sequences are SNHLY and FYNNEI. The CDR3 spells CASSKQGRSNSGNTIYF. The CDR3 nucleotides are TGTGCCAGCAGCAAACAGGGGCGGTCCAACTCTGGAAACACCATATATTTT.

In DNA, the CDR3 is TGTGCCAGCAGATTAAACAGGGATCACTATGGCTACACCTTC. Protein sequence: CASRLNRDHYGYTF. This chain connects TRBV11-2 to TRBJ1-2, with D tentatively TRBD1 (6 bases). The CDR3 has 14 amino acids. Trimming took off 6 bases at V and 3 bases at J, with 14 bases between the two ends. Germline CDR1 reads SGHAT; CDR2 reads FQNNGV. Full variable domain (rest looked up from reference TRBV11-2 and TRBJ1-2): EAGVAQSPRYKIIEKRQSVAFWCNPISGHATLYWYQQILGQGPKLLIQFQNNGVVDDSQLPKDRFSAERLKGVDSTLKIQPAKLEDSAVYLCASRLNRDHYGYTFGSGTRLTVV.